The present entry profiles one T cell receptor (beta chain) with its context. CDR3 length: 15 residues. V shed 8 bases and J 7 bases; nucleotides not matched to a gene: 14. Germline V gene sequence: CDR1 ENHRY, CDR2 SYGVKD. The entry originates in a study of blood T cells in healthy people across ages. Aged about 6 to 90, donors were systemically healthy Caucasians from Russia. A J-beta primer mix and a sample-barcoded 5' primer were used in a second PCR of about 7 to 12 cycles. TCRdb re-analysed the 5' RACE reads in MiXCR, keeping a single row per CDR3 protein. The sample has 1,500,000 or so distinct CDR3 sequences, approximately 39% seen once.

The sequence came from a woman aged 18-35 years in good health. Sequenced material: blood. This chain links TRBV10-3 with TRBJ1-3; 7 bases are shared with TRBD1. The CDR3 reads CAIDGTQGGRNTIYF. DNA for the CDR3: TGTGCCATCGACGGGACCCAGGGGGGTCGGAACACCATATATTTT.